Listed below are T cell receptor beta chains from one sample, sequenced in a study of T cell responses to AZD1222 COVID-19 vaccine. Method: immunoSEQ multiplex PCR; TCRdb's copy keeps in-frame clones and lacks some. There are about 98,000 clones in the sample; around 90% occur only once, and 9% to 12% lies in the top ten. Material: peripheral blood, obtained on day 0 of MenACWY control vaccination. The receptors were sampled from an adult in good health. CDR3s include the opening cysteine and the closing phenylalanine or tryptophan. The order of the fields is V gene, clone size, D gene, J gene, CDR3 DNA, CDR3 protein. A D gene is named only where the DNA matches it firmly. Not all rows give a size; the values are once, few, many and, for expanded clones, a class.

TRBV11-1,.,.,TRBJ1-3,TGTGCCAGCAGCTTACAGTTCTCCTCTGGAAACACCATATATTTT,CASSLQFSSGNTIYF
TRBV14,.,TRBD2,TRBJ2-2,TGTGCCAGCAGCCCCGGGACTAGGAACACCGGGGAGCTGTTTTTT,CASSPGTRNTGELFF
TRBV4-1,.,.,TRBJ1-2,TGCGCCAGCAGCCAAGAGGTCGGACAGTCCTATGGCTACACCTTC,CASSQEVGQSYGYTF
TRBV28,.,.,TRBJ1-2,TGTGCCCACGGGGCAGCTCAATTTTTTTTGGGACCGGAGCCGAACTATGGCTACACCTTC,CAHGAAQFFLGPEPNYGYTF
TRBV6-5,.,.,TRBJ2-6,TGTGCCAGCAGTTACGGCGGTGGGGCCAACGTCCTGACTTTC,CASSYGGGANVLTF
TRBV6-5,.,TRBD2,TRBJ2-1,TGTGCCAGCAGCCTTACTGGCGGGGGGGGCAATGAGCAGTTCTTC,CASSLTGGGGNEQFF
TRBV7-2,.,.,TRBJ2-4,TGTGCCAGCAGCCCCAGACAGGACTCAGCCAAAAACATTCAGTACTTC,CASSPRQDSAKNIQYF
TRBV7-2,.,.,TRBJ1-5,TGTGCCAGCAGCTTAGGGGCTGGCCAGCCCCAGCATTTT,CASSLGAGQPQHF
TRBV7-3,.,.,TRBJ1-1,TGTGCCAGCGGCGACAGAAGGAACACTGAAGCTTTCTTT,CASGDRRNTEAFF
TRBV7-6,.,TRBD1,TRBJ2-7,TGTGCCAGCAGCTCCGGGACAGGGGCCTACGAGCAGTACTTC,CASSSGTGAYEQYF
TRBV7-8,.,.,TRBJ2-5,TGTGCCAGCAGCGTCCGGGAGTCCGTACAAGAGACCCAGTACTTC,CASSVRESVQETQYF
TRBV5-1,.,.,TRBJ2-7,TGCGCCAGCAGCTTCAGTACCCTCTCCTACGAGCAGTACTTC,CASSFSTLSYEQYF
TRBV27,few,.,TRBJ2-7,TGTGCCAGCAGTTTATTGGGCAGGGGGGGCGAGCAGTACTTC,CASSLLGRGGEQYF
TRBV7-9,.,.,TRBJ2-3,TGTGCCAGCAGCTTAGGAGGGGCTGCAGATACGCAGTATTTT,CASSLGGAADTQYF
TRBV6-6,.,.,TRBJ1-3,TGTGCCAGCTCAGCGGGCGCTGGAAACACCATATATTTT,CASSAGAGNTIYF
TRBV5-1,.,.,TRBJ1-1,TGCGCCAGCAGCTTGGACGGGAGCACTGAAGCTTTCTTT,CASSLDGSTEAFF
TRBV3-1/TRBV3-2,.,TRBD1,TRBJ2-7,TGTGCCAGCAGCCTCGGGACAGGGGGCGTCTACGAGCAGTACTTC,CASSLGTGGVYEQYF
TRBV11-3,.,.,TRBJ1-3,TGTGCCAGCAGCCAGGGGTCTGGAAACACCATATATTTT,CASSQGSGNTIYF
TRBV11-2,.,.,TRBJ1-3,TGTGCCAGCAGCTTAGGAGGCTCGGGACGGAGAGGCTCTGGAAACACCATATATTTT,CASSLGGSGRRGSGNTIYF
TRBV6-2/TRBV6-3,.,.,TRBJ1-5,TGTGCCAGCAGTAACCGGGCAGGAGAGCCCCAGCATTTT,CASSNRAGEPQHF
TRBV7-2,once,TRBD1,TRBJ2-7,TGTGCCAGCAGCTTAGGTACAGGGGAAAACGAGCAGTACTTC,CASSLGTGENEQYF
TRBV7-2,.,.,TRBJ1-1,TGTGCCAGCAGCCCGGGAACGGGGGGCGCTGAAGCTTTCTTT,CASSPGTGGAEAFF
TRBV5-6,.,.,TRBJ1-6,TGTGCCAGCAGCTTGTTACAGCCTAATAATTCACCCCTCCACTTT,CASSLLQPNNSPLHF
TRBV2,.,.,TRBJ1-2,TGTGCCAGCAGTGAACGCCCGGGCGGGTATGGCTACACCTTC,CASSERPGGYGYTF
TRBV7-9,once,.,TRBJ2-7,TGTGCCAGCAGCTTAGCGCTCACAGGCTGGGACTTC,CASSLALTGWDF
TRBV6-6,.,TRBD1,TRBJ2-7,TGTGCCAGCAGTTACTCGGCAGGGGGCTACGAGCAGTACTTC,CASSYSAGGYEQYF
TRBV24-1,.,.,TRBJ1-1,TGTGCCACCAGTTCTTCTCCCCGGTGGATATTGAACACTGAAGCTTTCTTT,CATSSSPRWILNTEAFF